This TCR beta chain appears in the sequencing data of a study of shared clonotypes between healthy human individuals. Study results and caveats: Sorted-subset samples were not fully sequenced, rarefaction indicated. It was only blood that was sampled, and tissue repertoires likely differ.

In regard to this clone: No antigen is known for it.

Trimming took 6 bases from V and 1 from J, leaving 12 bases between them. CDR3 length equals 14 residues. CDR1 and CDR2 (germline): LNHNV, YYDKDF (reference sequence). The assay was immunoSEQ multiplex PCR, and TCRdb's table has in-frame clones only and misses some. Counted here are 600,000 to 800,000 clones, just under 75% occurring once; the ten biggest clones make up about 1.8%. Sequenced input: memory CD4+ T cells sorted from blood. Subset: CD45RA-negative fraction. The rearrangement joins TRBV15 to TRBJ2-5; D remains unclear. This clonotype was sampled from a woman aged 30 to 39 in good health. The CDR3 reads CATSTRTAQETQYF. DNA for the CDR3: TGTGCCACCAGTACGAGGACGGCCCAAGAGACCCAGTACTTC.